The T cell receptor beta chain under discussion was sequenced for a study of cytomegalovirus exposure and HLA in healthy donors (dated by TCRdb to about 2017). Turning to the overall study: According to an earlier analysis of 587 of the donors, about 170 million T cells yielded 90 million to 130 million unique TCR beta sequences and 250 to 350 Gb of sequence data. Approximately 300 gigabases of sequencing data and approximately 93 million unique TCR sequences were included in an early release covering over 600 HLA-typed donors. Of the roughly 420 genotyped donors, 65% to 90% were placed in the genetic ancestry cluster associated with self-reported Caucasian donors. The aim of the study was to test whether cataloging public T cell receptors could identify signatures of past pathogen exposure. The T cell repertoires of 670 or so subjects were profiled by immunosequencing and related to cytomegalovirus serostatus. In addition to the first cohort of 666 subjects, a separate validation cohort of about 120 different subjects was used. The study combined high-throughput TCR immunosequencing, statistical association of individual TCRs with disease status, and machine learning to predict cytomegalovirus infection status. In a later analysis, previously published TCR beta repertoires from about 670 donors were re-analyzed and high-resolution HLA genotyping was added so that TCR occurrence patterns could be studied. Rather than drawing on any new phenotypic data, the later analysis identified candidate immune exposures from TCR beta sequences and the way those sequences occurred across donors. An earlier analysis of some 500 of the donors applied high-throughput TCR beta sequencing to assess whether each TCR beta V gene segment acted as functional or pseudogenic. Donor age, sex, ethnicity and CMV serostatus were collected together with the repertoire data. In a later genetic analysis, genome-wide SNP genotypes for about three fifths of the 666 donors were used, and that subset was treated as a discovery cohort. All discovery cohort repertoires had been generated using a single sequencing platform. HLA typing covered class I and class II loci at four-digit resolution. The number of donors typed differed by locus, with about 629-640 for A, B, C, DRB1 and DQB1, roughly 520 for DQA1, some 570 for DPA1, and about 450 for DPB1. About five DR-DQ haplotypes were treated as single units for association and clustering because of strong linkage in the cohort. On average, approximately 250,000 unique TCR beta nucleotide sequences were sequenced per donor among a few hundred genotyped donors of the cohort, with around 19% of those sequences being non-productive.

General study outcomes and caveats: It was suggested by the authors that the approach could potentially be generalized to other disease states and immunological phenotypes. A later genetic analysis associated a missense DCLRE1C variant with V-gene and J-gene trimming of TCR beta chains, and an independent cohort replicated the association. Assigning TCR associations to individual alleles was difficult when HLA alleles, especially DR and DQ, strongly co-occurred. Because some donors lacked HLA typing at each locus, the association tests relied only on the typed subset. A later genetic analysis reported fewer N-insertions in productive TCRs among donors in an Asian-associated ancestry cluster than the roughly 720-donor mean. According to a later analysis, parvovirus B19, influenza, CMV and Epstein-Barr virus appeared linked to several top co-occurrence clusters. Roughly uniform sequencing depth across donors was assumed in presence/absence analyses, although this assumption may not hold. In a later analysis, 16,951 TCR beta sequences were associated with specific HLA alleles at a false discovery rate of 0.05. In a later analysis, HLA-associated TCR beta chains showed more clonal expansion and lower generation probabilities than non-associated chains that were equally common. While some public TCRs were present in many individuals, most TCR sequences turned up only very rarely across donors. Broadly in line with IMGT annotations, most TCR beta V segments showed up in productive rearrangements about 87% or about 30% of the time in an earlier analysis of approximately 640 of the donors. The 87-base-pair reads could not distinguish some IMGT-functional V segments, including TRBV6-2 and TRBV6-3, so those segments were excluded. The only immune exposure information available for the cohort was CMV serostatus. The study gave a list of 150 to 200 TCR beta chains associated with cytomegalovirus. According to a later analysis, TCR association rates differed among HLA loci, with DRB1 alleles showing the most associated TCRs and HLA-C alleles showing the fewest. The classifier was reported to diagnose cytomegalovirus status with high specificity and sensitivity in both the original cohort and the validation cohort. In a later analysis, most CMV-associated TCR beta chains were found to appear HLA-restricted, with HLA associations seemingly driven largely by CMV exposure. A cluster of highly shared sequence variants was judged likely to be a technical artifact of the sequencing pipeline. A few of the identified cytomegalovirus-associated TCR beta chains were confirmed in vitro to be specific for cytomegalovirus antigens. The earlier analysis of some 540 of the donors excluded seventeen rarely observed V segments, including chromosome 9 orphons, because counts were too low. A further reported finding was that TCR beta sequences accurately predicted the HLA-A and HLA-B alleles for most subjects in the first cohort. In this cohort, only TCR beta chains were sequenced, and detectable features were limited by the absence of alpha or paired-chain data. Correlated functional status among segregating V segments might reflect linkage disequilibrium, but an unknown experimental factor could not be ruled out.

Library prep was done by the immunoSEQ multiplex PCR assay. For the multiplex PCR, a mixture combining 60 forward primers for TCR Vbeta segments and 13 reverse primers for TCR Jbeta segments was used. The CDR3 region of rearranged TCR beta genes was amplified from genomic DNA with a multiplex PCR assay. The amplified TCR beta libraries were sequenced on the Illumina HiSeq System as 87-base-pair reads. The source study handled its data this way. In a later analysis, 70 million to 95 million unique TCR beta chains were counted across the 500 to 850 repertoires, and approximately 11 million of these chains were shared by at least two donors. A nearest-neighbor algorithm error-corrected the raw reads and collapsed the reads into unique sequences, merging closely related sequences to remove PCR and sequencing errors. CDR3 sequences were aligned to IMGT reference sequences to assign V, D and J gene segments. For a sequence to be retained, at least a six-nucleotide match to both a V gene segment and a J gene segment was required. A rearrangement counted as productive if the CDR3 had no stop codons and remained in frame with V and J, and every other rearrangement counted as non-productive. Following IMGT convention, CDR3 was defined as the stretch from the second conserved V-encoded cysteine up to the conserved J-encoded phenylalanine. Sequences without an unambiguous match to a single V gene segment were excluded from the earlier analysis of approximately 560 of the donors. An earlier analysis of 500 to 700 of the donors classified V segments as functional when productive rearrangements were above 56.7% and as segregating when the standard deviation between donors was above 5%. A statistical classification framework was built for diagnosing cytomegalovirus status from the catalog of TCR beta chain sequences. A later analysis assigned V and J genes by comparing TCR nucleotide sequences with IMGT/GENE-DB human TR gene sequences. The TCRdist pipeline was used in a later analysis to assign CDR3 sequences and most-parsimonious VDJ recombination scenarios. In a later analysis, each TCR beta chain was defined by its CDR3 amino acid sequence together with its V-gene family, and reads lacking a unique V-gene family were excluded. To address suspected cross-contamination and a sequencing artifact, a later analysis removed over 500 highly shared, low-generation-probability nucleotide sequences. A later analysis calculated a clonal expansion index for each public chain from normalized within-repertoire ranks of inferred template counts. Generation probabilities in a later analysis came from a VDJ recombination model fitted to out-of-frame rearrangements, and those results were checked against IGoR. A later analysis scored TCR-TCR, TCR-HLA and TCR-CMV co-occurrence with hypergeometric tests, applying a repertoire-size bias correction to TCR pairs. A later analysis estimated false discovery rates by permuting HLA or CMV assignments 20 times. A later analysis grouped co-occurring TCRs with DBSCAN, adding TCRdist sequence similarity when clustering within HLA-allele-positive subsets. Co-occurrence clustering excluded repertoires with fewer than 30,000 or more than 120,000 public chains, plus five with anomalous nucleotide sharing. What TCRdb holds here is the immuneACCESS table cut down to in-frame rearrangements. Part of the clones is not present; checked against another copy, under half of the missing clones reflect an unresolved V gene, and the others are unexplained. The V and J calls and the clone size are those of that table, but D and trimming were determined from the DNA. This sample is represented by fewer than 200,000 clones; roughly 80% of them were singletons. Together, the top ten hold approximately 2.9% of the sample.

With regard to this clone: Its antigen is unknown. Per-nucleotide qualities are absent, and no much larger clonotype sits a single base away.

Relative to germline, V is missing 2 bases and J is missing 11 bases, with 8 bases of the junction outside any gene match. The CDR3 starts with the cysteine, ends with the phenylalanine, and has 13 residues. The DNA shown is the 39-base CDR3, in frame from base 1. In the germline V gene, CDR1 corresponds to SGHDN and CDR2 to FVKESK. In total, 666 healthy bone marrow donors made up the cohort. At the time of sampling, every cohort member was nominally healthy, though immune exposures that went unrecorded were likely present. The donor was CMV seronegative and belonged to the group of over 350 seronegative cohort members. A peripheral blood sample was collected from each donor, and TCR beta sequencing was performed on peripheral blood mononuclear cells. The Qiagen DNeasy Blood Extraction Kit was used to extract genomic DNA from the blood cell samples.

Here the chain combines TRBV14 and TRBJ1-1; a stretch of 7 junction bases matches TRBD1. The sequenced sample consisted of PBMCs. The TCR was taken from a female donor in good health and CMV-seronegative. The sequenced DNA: TGTGCCAGCAGCCAAACGGAGGGGGCTCGGGCTTTCTTT. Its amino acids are CASSQTEGARAFF.